What follows describes a single T cell receptor beta chain. Its antigen remains unknown. This record belongs to a study of cytomegalovirus exposure and HLA in healthy donors. The PCR was carried out with 60 Vbeta primers and 13 Jbeta primers. Sequencing was performed with immunoSEQ multiplex PCR; in TCRdb, only in-frame clones are kept and a portion is missing. This table has about 100,000 clones, 65% to 75% appearing once. The CDR3 contains 17 residues. Germline values: CDR1 MGHDK, CDR2 SYGVNS. V lost 0 bases and J lost 6; bases outside the gene matches: 9. Overall study results and limits: Later, an analysis showed that TCR beta chains associated with HLA were more clonally expanded than others that were equally common.

The source material was PBMCs. This receptor was taken from a woman between 18 and 29 years old in good health and CMV-seropositive. The rearrangement uses TRBV25-1 and TRBJ2-3; TRBD2 matches at 10 bases. CDR3 DNA sequence: TGTGCCAGCAGTGAATATGGGATAGCGGGAGGATGGGATACGCAGTATTTT. This translates into CASSEYGIAGGWDTQYF.